This T cell receptor (beta chain) was sequenced during a study of CD8 T cells in Susac syndrome. Random-hexamer reverse transcription was applied to about 0.45 to 1 ug RNA. An immunoSEQ multiplex PCR amplified TCR beta CDR3 over 54 Vbeta and 13 Jbeta. TCRdb re-analysed the immunoSEQ multiplex PCR reads in MiXCR, keeping a single row per CDR3 protein. Here the sample spans 180,000 or so distinct CDR3 sequences, around 95% being singletons. Sequencing of TCR beta, carried out with a high-throughput approach, was applied to CD8+ and CD4+ T cells from the blood. The multiple sclerosis controls were treatment-naive patients affected by stable or active relapsing-remitting disease. Bulk CD8+ and CD4+ cells came from magnetic negative isolation; CD8+ TEMRA by FACS. V gave up 4 bases and J gave up 1 base, with 7 bases separating them. Looked up from germline, CDR1 is MNHNS and CDR2 is SASEGT. This CDR3 contains 13 residues.

The sequence was collected from a human donor with multiple sclerosis. The chain couples TRBV6-1 to TRBJ2-5; D might be TRBD1 (5 bases). The sample taken for sequencing was CD4+ T cells from PBMCs. DNA for the CDR3: TGTGCCAGCAGTGCGGACATCCAAGAGACCCAGTACTTC. Its protein product is CASSADIQETQYF.